This paragraph reports one TCR beta chain. CDR3 length: 18 residues. Looked up from germline, CDR1 is SGDLS and CDR2 is YYNGEE. V was pared by 0 bases and J by 5 bases, with 21 bases between. The data derive from a study of blood T cell repertoires in COVID-19. Study-wide background: From the United States, Italy and Spain came samples of acute and convalescent COVID-19. T cells, B-cell-depleted T cells, or PBMCs provided the cDNA or gDNA that served as material.

Sequencing used immunoSEQ multiplex PCR; TCRdb keeps in-frame clones, though not all of them. The sample has about 190,000 clones; around nine tenths are singletons. Sequencing was done on a sample of peripheral blood. The chain couples TRBV9 to TRBJ1-3; D unresolved. The clonotype originates from a man younger than 45 with acute or convalescent COVID-19. CDR3: CASSVAPRRQSPRNTIYF. DNA for the CDR3: TGTGCCAGCAGCGTAGCCCCCCGGCGACAATCGCCGAGAAACACCATATATTTT.